A single sample is the source of the 9 T cell receptor beta chains below, sequenced in a study of blood T cell repertoires in COVID-19. Clones were sequenced by immunoSEQ multiplex PCR, and TCRdb holds only the in-frame ones, with some missing. The table records tens of thousands of clones, approximately 80% of them present only once. Specimen: peripheral blood. These receptors originate from a man aged 60 to 69 with active or convalescent COVID-19.

The sample holds one count of this clone. The chain uses TRBV6-4 and TRBJ1-1; D remains unclear. The CDR3 spans 15 residues. Germline V gene data show CDR1 as MRHNA and CDR2 as SNTAGT. V lost 0 bases and J lost 7, with 15 bases in between. The CDR3 bases are TGTGCCAGCAGTGACTCTTTTGAGGGAAAGGGTGAAGCTTTCTTT. Translation: CASSDSFEGKGEAFF.

The table lists this clone with a few counts. This chain connects TRBV6-4 to TRBJ2-5; D is perhaps TRBD1 (5 bases). The germline gives CDR1 MRHNA, CDR2 SNTAGT. V was pared by 6 bases and J by 5 bases, with 16 bases between. The length of the CDR3 is 14 residues. This CDR3 reads CASSPSVAGETQYF. DNA for the CDR3: TGTGCCAGCAGCCCCTCGGTGGCAGGGGAGACCCAGTACTTC.

The genes are TRBV19 and TRBJ2-4; 7 bases agree with TRBD2. Germline assignment: CDR1 LNHDA and CDR2 SQIVND (reference sequence). The V gene end was trimmed by 10 bases and the J gene end by 1 base; junction bases not matched to a gene: 10. CDR3 length: 15 amino acids. The CDR3 sequence is CATREREGAKNIQYF. CDR3 nucleotides: TGTGCCACTCGAGAGAGGGAGGGGGCCAAAAACATTCAGTACTTC.

This clone appeared once. The DNA of the CDR3 is TGTGCCACCAAAAGGACAGGGAGCGCTGAAGCTTTCTTT. This sequence encodes CATKRTGSAEAFF. V and J are TRBV6-5 and TRBJ1-1; 8 nucleotides line up with TRBD1. The CDR3 contains 13 residues. V shed 10 bases and J 6 bases; nucleotides not matched to a gene: 10. CDR1 and CDR2 (germline): MNHEY, SVGAGI.

This clone was picked up a small number of times. The chain is built from TRBV6-1 and TRBJ2-1; D not certain. Germline V CDR1 and CDR2: MNHNS, SASEGT. V was cut by 1 base and J by 3 bases, with 10 bases left in between. The CDR3 is 15 residues long. The CDR3 nucleotides read TGTGCCAGCAGTGAAGGAGCTTACTTCTACAATGAGCAGTTCTTC. Protein sequence: CASSEGAYFYNEQFF.

This clone was found once. This chain links TRBV4-1 with TRBJ2-5, with 7 bases that match TRBD2. Germline lookup yields CDR1 MGHRA and CDR2 YSYEKL. The CDR3 sequence is 16 residues long. Trimming at V came to 3 bases and at J to 5 bases, leaving 12 bases not matched to a gene. CDR3 nucleotide sequence: TGCGCCAGCAGCCACGCCCCGGGCCGGGGAGGGGAGACCCAGTACTTC. Residues: CASSHAPGRGGETQYF.

V gene TRBV18 combines with J gene TRBJ2-3; the match to TRBD2 covers 8 bases. There are 15 residues in the CDR3. Trimming removed 2 bases from V and 2 bases from J; junction bases left unmatched: 3. In germline, CDR1 is KGHSH, CDR2 LQKENI. CDR3 nucleotides: TGTGCCAGCTCACCAAACGGGGGGGCCACAGATACGCAGTATTTT. Translating gives CASSPNGGATDTQYF. Drawing the rest from reference TRBV18 and TRBJ2-3, the complete variable domain is NAGVMQNPRHLVRRRGQEARLRCSPMKGHSHVYWYRQLPEEGLKFMVYLQKENIIDESGMPKERFSAEFPKEGPSILRIQQVVRGDSAAYFCASSPNGGATDTQYFGPGTRLTVL.

This clone was counted between two and nine times. This rearrangement joins TRBV6-5 to TRBJ1-2, with TRBD1 identical over 7 bases. The V gene's germline CDR1 is MNHEY and CDR2 SVGAGI. The CDR3 loop spans 14 amino acids. The V gene end was trimmed by 7 bases and the J gene end by 4 bases; junction bases not matched to a gene: 9. The CDR3 region is CASKLTGFLYGYTF. CDR3 nucleotides: TGTGCCAGCAAGCTGACAGGGTTCCTCTATGGCTACACCTTC.

The J gene is TRBJ1-2, the V gene TRBV6-5; possible D gene TRBD1, 5 bases. V lost 4 bases to trimming and J lost 6 bases, with 18 bases between them. Germline V CDR1 and CDR2: MNHEY, SVGAGI. The CDR3 runs 15 residues. The CDR3 loop reads CASSSQMTESHGYTF. The CDR3 DNA is TGTGCCAGCAGTTCCCAGATGACAGAATCTCATGGCTACACCTTC.